This T cell receptor (beta chain) was identified during a study of Graves' ophthalmopathy and Graves' hyperthyroidism. Other autoimmune disease, uncontrolled infection, pregnancy and lactation led to exclusion. PBMCs came from approximately 9.6 ml of fresh peripheral blood. From RNA, the CDR3 regions of TCR beta chains were amplified and sequenced. HTBI-primed first-round RT-PCR preceded second-round multiplex PCR. A single record per CDR3 protein comes from TCRdb applying MiXCR to the multiplex PCR reads. The profile shows almost 750,000 distinct CDR3 sequences, roughly 40% of them singletons. This clonotype was seen a few times. This CDR3 is built from 15 residues. In germline, CDR1 is MNHEY, CDR2 SMNVEV (reference sequence). Losses at the gene ends were 5 bases for V and 13 bases for J; bases not matched to a gene: 14.

Sequencing input: peripheral blood. This chain links TRBV27 with TRBJ1-6; 7 bases map to TRBD1. The origin of this receptor is an adult man with Graves' ophthalmopathy. Written as DNA, the CDR3 is TGTGCCAGCAGTAAAACGGGACAGCGGACGAGGCCCCTCCACTTT. Translation gives CASSKTGQRTRPLHF.